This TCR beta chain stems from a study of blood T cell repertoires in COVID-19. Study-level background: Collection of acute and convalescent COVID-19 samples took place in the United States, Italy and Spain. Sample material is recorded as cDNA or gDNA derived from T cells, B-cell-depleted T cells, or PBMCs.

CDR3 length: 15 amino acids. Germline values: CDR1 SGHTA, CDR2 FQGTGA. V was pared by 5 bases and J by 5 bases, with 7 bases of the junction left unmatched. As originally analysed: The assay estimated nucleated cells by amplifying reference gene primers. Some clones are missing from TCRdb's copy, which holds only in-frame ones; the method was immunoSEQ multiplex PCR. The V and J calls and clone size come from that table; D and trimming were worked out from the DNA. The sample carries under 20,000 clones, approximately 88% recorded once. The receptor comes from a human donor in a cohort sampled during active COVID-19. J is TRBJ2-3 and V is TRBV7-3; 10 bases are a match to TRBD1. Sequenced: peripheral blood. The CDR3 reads CASSPGGQGLDTQYF. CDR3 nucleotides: TGTGCCAGCAGCCCGGGGGGACAGGGGTTAGATACGCAGTATTTT.